The entry below gives a single T cell receptor beta chain sequence along with its context. Time point of the sample: pre-treatment sample, taken before nivolumab and TIL therapy. The tumor samples were excised metastases, mostly pleural nodules or supraclavicular lymph nodes. This specimen belongs to a study of TIL therapy for anti-PD-1-resistant metastatic lung cancer. About the research overall: Most patients had lung adenocarcinoma.

The libraries were made with immunoSEQ v3. Sequencing used immunoSEQ multiplex PCR; TCRdb keeps in-frame clones, though not all of them. This sample carries several thousand clones, 55% to 70% of them seen once, and the ten largest clones take approximately 5.1%. This clonotype was obtained from a person between 25 and 79 years old with non-small cell lung cancer. The starting material was tumor tissue, obtained at baseline.

This CDR3 reads CASSSGTVLNTEAFF. Written as DNA, the CDR3 is TGCGCCAGCAGCTCAGGGACGGTGTTGAACACTGAAGCTTTCTTT. The chain couples TRBV5-1 to TRBJ1-1, with D perhaps TRBD1 (5 bases). This CDR3 has 15 amino acids. Germline loops: CDR1 SGHRS, CDR2 YFSETQ. V lost 3 bases, J lost 0 bases, and 12 bases lay in between. Supplemented by reference TRBV5-1 and TRBJ1-1, the full variable domain reads KAGVTQTPRYLIKTRGQQVTLSCSPISGHRSVSWYQQTPGQGLQFLFEYFSETQRNKGNFPGRFSGRQFSNSRSEMNVSTLELGDSALYLCASSSGTVLNTEAFFGQGTRLTVV.